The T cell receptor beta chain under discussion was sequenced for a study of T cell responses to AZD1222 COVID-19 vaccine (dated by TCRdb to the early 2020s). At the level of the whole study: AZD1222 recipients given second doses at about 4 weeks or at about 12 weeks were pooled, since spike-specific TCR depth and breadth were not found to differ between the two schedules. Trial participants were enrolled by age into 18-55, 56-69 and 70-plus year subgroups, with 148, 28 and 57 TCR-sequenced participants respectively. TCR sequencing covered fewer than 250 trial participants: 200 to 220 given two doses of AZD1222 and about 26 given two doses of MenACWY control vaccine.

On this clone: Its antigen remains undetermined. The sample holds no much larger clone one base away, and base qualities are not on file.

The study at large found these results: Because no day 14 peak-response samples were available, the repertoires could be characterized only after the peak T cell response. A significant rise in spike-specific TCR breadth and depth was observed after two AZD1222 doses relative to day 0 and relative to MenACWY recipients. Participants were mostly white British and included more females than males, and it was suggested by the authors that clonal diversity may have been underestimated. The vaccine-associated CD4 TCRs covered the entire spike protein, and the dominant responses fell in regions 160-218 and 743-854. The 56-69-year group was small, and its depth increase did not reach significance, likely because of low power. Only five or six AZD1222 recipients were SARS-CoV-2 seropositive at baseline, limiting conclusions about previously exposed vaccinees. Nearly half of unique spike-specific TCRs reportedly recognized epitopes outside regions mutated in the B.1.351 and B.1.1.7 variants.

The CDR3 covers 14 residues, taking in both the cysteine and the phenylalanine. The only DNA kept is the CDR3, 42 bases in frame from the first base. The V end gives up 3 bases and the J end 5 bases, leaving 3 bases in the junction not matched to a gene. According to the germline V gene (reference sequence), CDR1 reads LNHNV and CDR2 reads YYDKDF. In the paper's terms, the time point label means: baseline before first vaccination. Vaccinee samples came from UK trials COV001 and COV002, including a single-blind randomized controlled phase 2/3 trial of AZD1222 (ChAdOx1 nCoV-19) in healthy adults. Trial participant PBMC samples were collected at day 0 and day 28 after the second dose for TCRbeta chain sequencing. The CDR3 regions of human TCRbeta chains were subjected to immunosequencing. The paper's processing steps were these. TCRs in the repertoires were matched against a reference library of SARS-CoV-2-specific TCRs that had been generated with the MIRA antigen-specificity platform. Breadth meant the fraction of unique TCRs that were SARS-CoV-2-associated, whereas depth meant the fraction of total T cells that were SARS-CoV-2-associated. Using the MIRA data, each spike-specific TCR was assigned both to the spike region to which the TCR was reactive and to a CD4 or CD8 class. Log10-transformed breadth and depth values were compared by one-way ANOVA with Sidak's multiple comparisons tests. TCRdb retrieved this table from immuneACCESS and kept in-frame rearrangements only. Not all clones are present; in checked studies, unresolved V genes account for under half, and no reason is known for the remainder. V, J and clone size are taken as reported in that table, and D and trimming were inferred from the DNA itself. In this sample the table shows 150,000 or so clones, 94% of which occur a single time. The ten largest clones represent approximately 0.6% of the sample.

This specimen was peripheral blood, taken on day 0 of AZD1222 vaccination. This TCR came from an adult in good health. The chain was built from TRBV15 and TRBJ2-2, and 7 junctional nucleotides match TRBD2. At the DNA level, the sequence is TGTGCCACCAGCAGGGGGCGGGAGACCGGGGAGCTGTTTTTT. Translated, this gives CATSRGRETGELFF.